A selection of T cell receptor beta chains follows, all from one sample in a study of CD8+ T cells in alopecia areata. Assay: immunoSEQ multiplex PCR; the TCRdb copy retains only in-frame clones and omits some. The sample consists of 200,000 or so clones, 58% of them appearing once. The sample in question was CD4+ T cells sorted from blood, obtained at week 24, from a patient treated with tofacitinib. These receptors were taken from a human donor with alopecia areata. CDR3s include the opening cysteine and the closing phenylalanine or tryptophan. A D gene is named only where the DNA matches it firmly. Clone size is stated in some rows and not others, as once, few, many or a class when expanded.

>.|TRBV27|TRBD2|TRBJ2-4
TGTGCCAGCAGTCCTGAGGGGGCTAGCGGGAGGGCCGAGAACATTCAGTACTTC
CASSPEGASGRAENIQYF
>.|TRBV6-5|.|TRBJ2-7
TGTGCCAGCAGTTACAACCAGGATTTCTACGAGCAGTACTTC
CASSYNQDFYEQYF
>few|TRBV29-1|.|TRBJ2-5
TGCAGCGTTGACGAGGGCGGAGAGACCCAGTACTTC
CSVDEGGETQYF
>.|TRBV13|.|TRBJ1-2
TGTGCCAGCAGCCGTACGGACAACTCATATGGCTACACCTTC
CASSRTDNSYGYTF
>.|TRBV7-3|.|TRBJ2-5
TGTGCCAGCAGCGCTCGGGGGCCGGCGGAGACCCAGTACTTC
CASSARGPAETQYF
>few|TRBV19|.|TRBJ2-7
TGTGCCAGCGCAGACAGCTCCTACGAGCAGTACTTC
CASADSSYEQYF
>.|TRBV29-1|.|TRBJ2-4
TGCAGCGCTCGGGGACCTAATGTCAGCATTCAGTACTTC
CSARGPNVSIQYF
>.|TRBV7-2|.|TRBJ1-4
TGTGCCAGCAGCCCCGGTCCCCAGGGTTATGAAAAACTGTTTTTT
CASSPGPQGYEKLFF
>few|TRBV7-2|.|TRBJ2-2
TGTGCCAGCAGCTTAGTCCTGGGTGCCGGGGAGCTGTTTTTT
CASSLVLGAGELFF
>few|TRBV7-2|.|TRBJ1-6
TGTGCCAGCAGCTTAGGTGCGAATTCACCCCTCCACTTT
CASSLGANSPLHF
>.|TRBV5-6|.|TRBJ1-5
TGTGCCAGCAGCTTGACAGGGAATCAGCCCCAGCATTTT
CASSLTGNQPQHF
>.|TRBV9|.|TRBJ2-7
TGTGCCAGCAGCGCGGGACTGAGTCCCTTCCACGAGCAGTACTTC
CASSAGLSPFHEQYF